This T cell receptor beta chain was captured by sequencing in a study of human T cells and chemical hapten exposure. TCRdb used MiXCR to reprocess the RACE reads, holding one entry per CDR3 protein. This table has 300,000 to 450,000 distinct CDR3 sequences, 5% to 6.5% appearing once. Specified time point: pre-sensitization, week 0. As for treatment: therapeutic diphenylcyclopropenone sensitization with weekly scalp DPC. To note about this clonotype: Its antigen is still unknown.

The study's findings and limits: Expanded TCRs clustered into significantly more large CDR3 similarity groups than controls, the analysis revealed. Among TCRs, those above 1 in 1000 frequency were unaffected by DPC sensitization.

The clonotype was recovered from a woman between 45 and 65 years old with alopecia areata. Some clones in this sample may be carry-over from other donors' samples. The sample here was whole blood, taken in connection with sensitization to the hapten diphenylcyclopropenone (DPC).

The CDR3 reads CASSLESGGHAEAFF. CDR3 sequence (DNA): TGTGCCAGCAGCTTAGAATCGGGGGGCCACGCTGAAGCTTTCTTT. The V and J genes are TRBV11-2 and TRBJ1-1; perhaps TRBD1 as D (6 bases). V was pared by 0 bases and J by 6 bases, with 14 bases between. Per germline, CDR1 SGHAT and CDR2 FQNNGV. The CDR3 is made up of 15 amino acids.